Each of the 5 T cell receptor beta chains below was sequenced from the same sample in a study of radiotherapy plus CTLA-4 blockade in lung cancer. The assay was immunoSEQ multiplex PCR, and TCRdb's table has in-frame clones only and misses some. The sample lists about 48,000 clones, around nine tenths occurring once. The sequenced sample was peripheral blood, obtained from a patient treated with radiotherapy plus ipilimumab. These TCRs come from a human donor with non-small cell lung cancer that progressed on radiotherapy plus ipilimumab. Some clones in this sample may be carry-over from other donors' samples.

The rearrangement joins TRBV11-2 to TRBJ2-3; 11 bases map to TRBD2. Germline trimming cut 3 bases from V and 5 bases from J; bases unmatched to any gene: 7. Looked up from germline, CDR1 is SGHAT and CDR2 is FQNNGV. The CDR3 has 16 amino acids. CDR3 nucleotide sequence: TGTGCCAGCAGCTTGGTGGGACTAGCGGCTTTAGATACGCAGTATTTT. Its translation is CASSLVGLAALDTQYF.

This rearrangement joins TRBV6-5 to TRBJ2-1, with 10 positions matching TRBD2. The CDR3 runs to 16 residues. Germline-derived CDR1 and CDR2 are MNHEY and SVGAGI. V trimming: 2 bases; J trimming: 4 bases; junction bases outside the gene matches: 5. The CDR3 loop reads CASSYGLAGAYNEQFF. In DNA form, the CDR3 reads TGTGCCAGCAGTTACGGTCTAGCGGGAGCTTACAATGAGCAGTTCTTC.

This clone was detected a few times. The chain joins TRBV7-3 to TRBJ2-7; 7 bases agree with TRBD1. Per the germline V gene, CDR1 is SGHTA and CDR2 is FQGTGA. This CDR3 spans 16 amino acids. V trimming: 2 bases; J trimming: 7 bases; junction bases outside the gene matches: 14. The CDR3 coding sequence is TGTGCCAGCAGCTTAGGTCGAGACAGGGTTCAAAATGAGCAGTACTTC. Amino acids: CASSLGRDRVQNEQYF.

The chain links TRBV29-1 to TRBJ2-5; 9 nucleotides match TRBD2. Germline V gene data show CDR1 as SQVTM and CDR2 as ANQGSEA. Losses at the gene ends were 3 bases for V and 5 bases for J; bases not matched to a gene: 4. The CDR3 extends over 13 amino acids. The CDR3 protein is CSVDGTSWETQYF. DNA of the CDR3: TGCAGCGTTGATGGGACTAGCTGGGAGACCCAGTACTTC.

The rearrangement links TRBV18 to TRBJ2-7; 8 positions match TRBD2. This CDR3 is 15 amino acids long. The trim removed 4 bases at V and 2 bases at J, leaving 7 bases unmatched. Germline CDR1 is KGHSH and CDR2 is LQKENI. CDR3 sequence reads: CASSLNPTSAYEQYF. The DNA for the CDR3 is TGTGCCAGCTCACTAAATCCGACTAGCGCCTACGAGCAGTACTTC.